This T cell receptor beta chain was obtained from a study of OX40 agonist ivuxolimab in advanced cancers. About the full investigation: Ivuxolimab was a fully human IgG2 agonistic monoclonal antibody targeting the costimulatory receptor OX40 (CD134). Intravenous ivuxolimab was administered to patients every 2 weeks at six dose levels: 0.01, 0.1, 0.3, 1.5, 3 and 10 mg/kg. Among the roughly 50 dose-escalation patients, about 19 had hepatocellular carcinoma, some 15 melanoma, 9 renal cell carcinoma and 9 head and neck cancer. A male proportion of nearly 85% and a mean age of roughly 58 years, ranging from roughly 23 to 80, were recorded for the dose-escalation cohort. Prior anti-PD-1, anti-PD-L1 or anti-CTLA-4 therapy was permitted, and checkpoint inhibitors had been received by about 36% of dose-escalation patients. Three dose-escalation patients achieved partial responses, one with hepatocellular carcinoma and two with cutaneous melanoma. Peripheral TCRbeta sequencing was intended to test whether TCR sequence diversity was altered and clonal T-cell expansion was caused by ivuxolimab. The paper reports the monotherapy dose-escalation portion (N ≈ 50 patients) of the phase I ivuxolimab trial.

Notes on this clone: The antigen it binds to is not known. There are no base qualities to consult, and no much larger clone falls within one base.

The paper's findings and limits, for the study overall: At doses of 0.1 to 3.0 mg/kg, clonal expansion of both CD4+ and CD8+ blood T cells was observed from baseline to week 6. After ivuxolimab, CD8+ T cells had more expanded clones than CD4+ T cells on average. Low levels of normalized T-cell clonal expansion were also seen in some nonresponding patients. In the 0.1-3.0 mg/kg groups, partial responders were among the patients with the lowest normalized peripheral clonal expansion, particularly in CD8+ T cells. Antigen specificity was not determined for the clonally expanded peripheral T cells.

Patients with a history of autoimmune disease or receiving systemic immunosuppression were excluded from the trial. Peripheral blood for TCR sequencing was collected from all dose cohorts at baseline, on cycle 4 day 1, and on cycle 7 day 1. Samples were obtained from an open-label, multicenter, first-in-human phase I dose-escalation trial of ivuxolimab. Adults with locally advanced or metastatic melanoma, renal cell, hepatocellular, or head and neck squamous cell carcinoma were enrolled in the trial. Before TCR sequencing, CD4+ T cells and CD8+ T cells from peripheral blood were sorted into separate populations. To sequence the TCRbeta CDR3 region, genomic DNA was isolated from the sorted cells. The immunoSEQ Assay was used for sequencing of TCRbeta CDR3 regions. The clones in this table, taken by TCRdb from immuneACCESS, are in-frame only. Not every clone is retained; where verified, under half of the shortfall comes from an unresolved V gene, and the cause of the rest is unknown. This sample is represented by approximately 50,000 clones; roughly 84% of them were singletons. The biggest ten clones account for over 10% of the sample.

The clonotype was recovered from an adult with an advanced solid tumor such as melanoma, head and neck, liver or kidney cancer. The specimen comprised CD4+ or CD8+ T cells sorted from blood, sampled in a trial of the OX40 agonist ivuxolimab.

CDR3 protein: CASSRTDTGELFF. The DNA sequence is TGTGCCAGCTCTCGAACGGACACCGGGGAGCTGTTTTTT. The chain uses TRBV18 and TRBJ2-2, with the D segment identity uncertain. The CDR3 starts with the cysteine, ends with the phenylalanine, and has 13 residues. CDR3 DNA is the only sequence kept; it has 39 bases, read in frame from the first base. V loses 6 bases of germline sequence and J loses 3 bases, and the interval between the two ends is 8 bases. CDR1 and CDR2 are read off the germline V gene as KGHSH and LQKENI.